This T cell receptor (beta chain) was sequenced for a study of CD8 T cells in Susac syndrome. Random hexamers were used to reverse transcribe an amount of roughly 0.5 to 1 ug RNA. Coverage of TCR beta CDR3 amplification by immunoSEQ multiplex PCR extended to 54 Vbeta and 13 Jbeta. One entry per CDR3 protein, called by TCRdb with MiXCR from the immunoSEQ multiplex PCR reads. In the table there are some 170,000 distinct CDR3 sequences, 85% to 95% of which are singletons. CDR3 size: 11 residues. In germline, CDR1 is SQVTM, CDR2 ANQGSEA. The germline V and J ends were trimmed by 7 bases and 8 bases, with 14 bases remaining between them.

The material sequenced was CD4+ T cells from PBMCs. The V and J genes are TRBV29-1 and TRBJ1-2, with D perhaps matching TRBD1 (5 bases). The source of this sequence is a human donor in good health. DNA for the CDR3: TGCAGCGCTCCGGGACGGGGGGGCTACACCTTC. Its protein is CSAPGRGGYTF.